The 15 T cell receptor beta chains presented below share a single source sample, sequenced in a study of Graves' ophthalmopathy and Graves' hyperthyroidism. Amplification targeted the TCR beta CDR3 regions, with RNA transcripts as the source material. HTBI primers served in a first-round RT-PCR, which a second-round multiplex PCR followed. One entry per CDR3 protein, called by TCRdb with MiXCR from the multiplex PCR reads. Among hundreds of thousands of distinct CDR3 sequences listed, approximately 42% were seen once. Sequencing was performed on peripheral blood. Receptor source: an adult man with Graves' ophthalmopathy.

This clonotype was observed once. No DNA is shown, since the ends of the CDR3 on it are uncertain; the CDR3 is the one TCRdb lists. The V and J genes are TRBV9 and TRBJ1-2. The CDR3 totals 13 residues, both ends included. From germline, CDR1 is SGDLS and CDR2 YYNGEE. The CDR3 sequence: CASSLSDVSGNTF.

V usage is TRBV7-2 and J usage is TRBJ1-1; 8 bases are shared with TRBD1. CDR1 and CDR2 (germline): SGHTA, FQGNSA. CDR3 length equals 14 residues. With V trimmed by 4 bases and J by 1 base, 2 bases remained unmatched. CDR3 nucleotide sequence: TGTGCCAGCAGCTCAGGGGGCGCGAACACTGAAGCTTTCTTT. Translation gives CASSSGGANTEAFF.

This clonotype was counted between two and nine times. The chain is built from TRBV5-1 and TRBJ1-3; TRBD1 aligns across 9 bases. The CDR3 covers 16 residues. Germline trimming cut 4 bases from V and 2 bases from J; bases unmatched to any gene: 7. In germline, CDR1 is SGHRS, CDR2 YFSETQ. DNA of the CDR3: TGCGCCAGCAGCGCCCGGACAGGGGAGGCTGGAAACACCATATATTTT. Protein product: CASSARTGEAGNTIYF.

The rearrangement joins TRBV2 to TRBJ2-2; 10 bases line up with TRBD2. Trimming cost V 4 bases and J 1 base; bases outside gene matches: 12. This CDR3 comprises 19 residues. Germline lookup yields CDR1 SNHLY and CDR2 FYNNEI. The CDR3 reads CASSVFRASGSVNTGELFF. DNA of the CDR3: TGTGCCAGCAGTGTCTTCCGGGCTAGCGGGAGCGTGAACACCGGGGAGCTGTTTTTT.

The table lists this clonotype with many counts. V and J are TRBV6-5 and TRBJ2-7; D gene uncertain. Trimming left V 0 bases short and J 6 bases short, with 9 bases between. CDR1 MNHEY and CDR2 SVGAGI come from the germline V gene. The CDR3 loop spans 13 amino acids. CDR3 sequence (DNA): TGTGCCAGCAGTTACTCGATTTGGAGCGAGCAGTACTTC. This gives the protein CASSYSIWSEQYF.

The table lists this clonotype with many counts. The rearrangement links TRBV10-3 to TRBJ1-2; 7 bases agree with TRBD1. The CDR3 is 14 amino acids. CDR1 ENHRY and CDR2 SYGVKD come from the germline V gene. V trimming: 2 bases; J trimming: 2 bases; junction bases outside the gene matches: 2. The DNA of the CDR3 is TGTGCCATCAGTGAGCGGACAGGCAACTATGGCTACACCTTC. Amino acids: CAISERTGNYGYTF.

This clonotype appeared many times. The chain recombines TRBV9 with TRBJ1-6; no reliable D call. CDR3 size: 12 residues. Germline V CDR1 and CDR2: SGDLS, YYNGEE. V lost 3 bases to trimming and J lost 13 bases, with 11 bases between them. The CDR3 is CASSGSNQPLHF. In nucleotides, the CDR3 is TGTGCCAGCAGCGGTAGCAATCAGCCCCTCCACTTT.

The rearrangement uses TRBV20-1 and TRBJ2-1, with TRBD2 matching over 10 bases. The CDR3 length is 15 residues. CDR1 and CDR2 (germline): DFQATT, SNEGSKA (reference sequence). Losses at the gene ends were 0 bases for V and 8 bases for J; bases not matched to a gene: 7. DNA of the CDR3: TGCAGTGCTAGAGAAGAGACTAGCGGGTTTTATGAGCAGTTCTTC. Amino acid sequence: CSAREETSGFYEQFF.

J is TRBJ2-7 and V is TRBV10-2; D is uncertain. The germline V gene encodes CDR1 WSHSY and CDR2 SAAADI. The CDR3 is 13 amino acids. V lost 6 bases and J 2 bases, leaving 11 bases between the germline ends. CDR3 in amino acids: CASSTGLPYEQYF. For the CDR3, the DNA is TGCGCCAGCAGCACGGGCCTCCCCTACGAGCAGTACTTC.

This clonotype was counted only a few times. The V call is TRBV4-2, the J call TRBJ1-2, with D possibly being TRBD1 (5 bases). Trimming stripped 1 base from V and 1 base from J, with 10 bases between. The germline V gene has CDR1 LGHNA and CDR2 YNFKEQ. This CDR3 spans 15 amino acids. The CDR3 here is CASSQVQGGNYGYTF. The CDR3 DNA reads as TGTGCCAGCAGCCAAGTGCAGGGCGGTAACTATGGCTACACCTTC.

The chain is built from TRBV12-3 or TRBV12-4 and TRBJ2-5; 10 nucleotides match TRBD1. V lost 5 bases and J lost 6; bases outside the gene matches: 9. The CDR3 consists of 15 residues. CDR3 sequence (DNA): TGTGCCAGCAGTCAGGGACAGGGGATCAGACAGACCCAGTACTTC. It yields the protein CASSQGQGIRQTQYF.

V gene TRBV29-1 combines with J gene TRBJ2-2, with D perhaps TRBD1 or TRBD2 (5 bases each). There are 14 residues in the CDR3. Germline assignment: CDR1 SQVTM and CDR2 ANQGSEA. The ends were cut back, 4 bases at V and 4 bases at J, with 13 bases in the middle. The CDR3 DNA reads TGCAGCGTTGGAAGGGGAGTGGGCACCGGGGAGCTGTTTTTT. Encoded protein: CSVGRGVGTGELFF.

This clonotype occurred a few times. The genes are TRBV29-1 and TRBJ1-1, with D uncertain. CDR1 and CDR2 (germline): SQVTM, ANQGSEA. The CDR3 runs to 13 residues. V lost 8 bases and J lost 4, with 17 bases in between. As DNA, the CDR3 is TGCAGCTTCGAAGGTGGGGTGGGCACTGAAGCTTTCTTT. Amino acids: CSFEGGVGTEAFF.

In this sample, this clonotype turned up many times. The rearrangement joins TRBV24-1 to TRBJ2-6, with no clear D. CDR3 size: 15 residues. V lost 5 bases to trimming and J lost 2 bases, with 9 bases between them. Germline V gene data show CDR1 as KGHDR and CDR2 as SFDVKD. The CDR3 region has the DNA TGTGCCACCAGTGCTGGCCTGACTGGGGCCAACGTCCTGACTTTC. Amino acids: CATSAGLTGANVLTF.

In this sample, this clonotype turned up many times. The rearrangement joins TRBV15 to TRBJ1-2, with D uncertain. The CDR3 runs to 12 residues. V gave up 3 bases and J gave up 5 bases, with 7 bases separating them. Per the germline V gene, CDR1 is LNHNV and CDR2 is YYDKDF (reference sequence). The CDR3 DNA reads as TGTGCCACCAGCAGGAACGATTATGGCTACACCTTC. Translated: CATSRNDYGYTF.